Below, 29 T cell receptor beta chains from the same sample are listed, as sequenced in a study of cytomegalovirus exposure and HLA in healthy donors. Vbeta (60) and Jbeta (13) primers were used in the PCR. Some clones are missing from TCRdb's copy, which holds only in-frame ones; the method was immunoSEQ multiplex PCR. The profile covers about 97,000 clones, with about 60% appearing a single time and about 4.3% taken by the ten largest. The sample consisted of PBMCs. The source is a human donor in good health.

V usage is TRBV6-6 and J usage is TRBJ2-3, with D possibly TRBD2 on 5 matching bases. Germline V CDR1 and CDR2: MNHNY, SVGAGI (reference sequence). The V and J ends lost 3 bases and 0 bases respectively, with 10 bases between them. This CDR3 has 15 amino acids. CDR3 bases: TGTGCCAGCAGTTATTCGGGGATTAGCACAGATACGCAGTATTTT. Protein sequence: CASSYSGISTDTQYF.

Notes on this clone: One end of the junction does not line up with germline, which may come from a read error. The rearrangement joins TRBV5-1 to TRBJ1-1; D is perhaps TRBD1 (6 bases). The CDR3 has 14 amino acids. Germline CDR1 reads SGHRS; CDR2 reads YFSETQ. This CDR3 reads CASSPGQRNSEAFF. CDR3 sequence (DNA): TGCGCCAGCAGCCCCGGACAGAGGAACTCTGAAGCTTTCTTT.

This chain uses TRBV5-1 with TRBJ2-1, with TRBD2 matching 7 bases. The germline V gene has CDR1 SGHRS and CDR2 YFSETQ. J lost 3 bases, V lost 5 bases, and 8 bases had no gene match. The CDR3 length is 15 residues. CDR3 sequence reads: CASRRLADIYNEQFF. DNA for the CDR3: TGCGCCAGCAGAAGGCTAGCGGACATCTACAATGAGCAGTTCTTC.

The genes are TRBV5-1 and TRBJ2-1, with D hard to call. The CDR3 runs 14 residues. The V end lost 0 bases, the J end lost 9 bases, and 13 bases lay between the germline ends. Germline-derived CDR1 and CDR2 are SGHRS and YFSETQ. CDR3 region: CASSLANSFGEQFF. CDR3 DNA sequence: TGCGCCAGCAGCTTGGCCAATAGTTTCGGTGAGCAGTTCTTC.

CDR3 sequence: CAWSVQVHEQYF. DNA of the CDR3: TGTGCCTGGAGTGTACAGGTCCACGAGCAGTACTTC. The chain carries TRBV30 and TRBJ2-7; D perhaps matches TRBD1 (5 bases). Trimming took off 0 bases at V and 5 bases at J, with 8 bases between the two ends. Germline values: CDR1 GTSNPN, CDR2 SVGIG (reference sequence). CDR3 length equals 12 residues.

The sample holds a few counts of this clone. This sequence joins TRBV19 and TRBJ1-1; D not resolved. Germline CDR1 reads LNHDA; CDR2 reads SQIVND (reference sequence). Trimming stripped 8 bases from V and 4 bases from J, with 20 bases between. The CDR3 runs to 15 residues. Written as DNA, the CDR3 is TGTGCCAGTCGGTTGTCTGGGATCGGGGTCACTGAAGCTTTCTTT. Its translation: CASRLSGIGVTEAFF.

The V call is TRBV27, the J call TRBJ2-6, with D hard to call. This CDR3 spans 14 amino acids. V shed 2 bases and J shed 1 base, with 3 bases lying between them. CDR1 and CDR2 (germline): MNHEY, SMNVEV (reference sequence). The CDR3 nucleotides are TGTGCCAGCAGTTTACGTTCTGGGGCCAACGTCCTGACTTTC. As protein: CASSLRSGANVLTF.

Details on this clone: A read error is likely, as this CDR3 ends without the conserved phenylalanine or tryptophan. CDR3 nucleotides: TGTGCCAGCAGGCAGGGGCTTGCCACTGAAGCTTTCCTT. It translates to CASRQGLATEAFL. This rearrangement joins TRBV7-8 to TRBJ1-1; weak D call: TRBD1 (6 bases). The germline V gene encodes CDR1 SGHVS and CDR2 FQNEAQ. With 6 bases removed from V and 4 bases from J, the gap between germline ends came to 12 bases. The CDR3 contains 13 residues.

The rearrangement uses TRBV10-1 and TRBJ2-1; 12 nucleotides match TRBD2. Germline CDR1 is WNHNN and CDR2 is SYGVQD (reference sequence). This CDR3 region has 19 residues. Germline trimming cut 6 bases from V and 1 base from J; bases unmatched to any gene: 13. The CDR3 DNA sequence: TGCGCCAGCAGCGCTGGACTAGCGGGACGCCCGTTATCCTACAATGAGCAGTTCTTC. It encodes CASSAGLAGRPLSYNEQFF.

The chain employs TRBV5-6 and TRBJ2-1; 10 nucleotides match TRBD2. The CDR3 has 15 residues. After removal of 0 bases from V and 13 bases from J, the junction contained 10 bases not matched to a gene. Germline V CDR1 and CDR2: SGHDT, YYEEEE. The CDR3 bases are TGTGCCAGCAGCTTGGGGGCTAGCGGGAGTACTTTCCAGTTCTTC. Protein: CASSLGASGSTFQFF.

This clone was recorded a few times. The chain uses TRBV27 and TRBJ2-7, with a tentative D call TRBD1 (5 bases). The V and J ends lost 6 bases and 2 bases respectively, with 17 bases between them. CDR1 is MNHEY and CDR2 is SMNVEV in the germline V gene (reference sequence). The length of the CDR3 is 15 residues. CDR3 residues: CASSLPGKRTYEQYF. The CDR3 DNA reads TGTGCCAGCAGCCTTCCAGGGAAGAGGACCTACGAGCAGTACTTC.

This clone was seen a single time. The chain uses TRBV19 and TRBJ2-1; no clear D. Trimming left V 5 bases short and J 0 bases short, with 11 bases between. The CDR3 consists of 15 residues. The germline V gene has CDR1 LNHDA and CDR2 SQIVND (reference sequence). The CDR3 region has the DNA TGTGCCAGTAGTTCTTCGGCTAGCTCCTACAATGAGCAGTTCTTC. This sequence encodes CASSSSASSYNEQFF.

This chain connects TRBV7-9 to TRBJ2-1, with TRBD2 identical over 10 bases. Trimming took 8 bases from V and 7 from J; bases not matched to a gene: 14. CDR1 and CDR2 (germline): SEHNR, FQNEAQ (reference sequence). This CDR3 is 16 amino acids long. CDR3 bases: TGTGCCAGCCGGTGGGCCGCTAGCGGGAGTTCTAATGAGCAGTTCTTC. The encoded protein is CASRWAASGSSNEQFF.

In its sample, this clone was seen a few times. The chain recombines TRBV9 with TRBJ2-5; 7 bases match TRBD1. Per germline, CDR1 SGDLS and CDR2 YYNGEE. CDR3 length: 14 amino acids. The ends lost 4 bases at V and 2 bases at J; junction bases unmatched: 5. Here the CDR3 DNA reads TGTGCCAGCAGCCTGAGACAGGGTCAAGAGACCCAGTACTTC. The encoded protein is CASSLRQGQETQYF.

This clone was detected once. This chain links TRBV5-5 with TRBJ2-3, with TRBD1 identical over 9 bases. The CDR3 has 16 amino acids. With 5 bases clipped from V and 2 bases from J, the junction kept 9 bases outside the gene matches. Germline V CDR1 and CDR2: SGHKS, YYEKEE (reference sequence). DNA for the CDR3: TGTGCCAGCAGAAGAACCGGGACAGGGAACACAGATACGCAGTATTTT. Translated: CASRRTGTGNTDTQYF. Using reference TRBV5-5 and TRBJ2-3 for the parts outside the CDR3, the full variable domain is DAGVTQSPTHLIKTRGQQVTLRCSPISGHKSVSWYQQVLGQGPQFIFQYYEKEERGRGNFPDRFSARQFPNYSSELNVNALLLGDSALYLCASRRTGTGNTDTQYFGPGTRLTVL.

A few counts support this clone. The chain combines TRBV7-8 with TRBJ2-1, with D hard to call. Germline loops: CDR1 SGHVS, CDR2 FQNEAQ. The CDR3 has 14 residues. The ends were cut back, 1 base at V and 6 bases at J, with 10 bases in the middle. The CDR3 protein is CASSLDFSVNEQFF. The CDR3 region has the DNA TGTGCCAGCAGCTTAGATTTTTCCGTCAATGAGCAGTTCTTC. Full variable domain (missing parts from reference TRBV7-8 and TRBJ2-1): GAGVSQSPRYKVAKRGQDVALRCDPISGHVSLFWYQQALGQGPEFLTYFQNEAQLDKSGLPSDRFFAERPEGSVSTLKIQRTQQEDSAVYLCASSLDFSVNEQFFGPGTRLTVL.

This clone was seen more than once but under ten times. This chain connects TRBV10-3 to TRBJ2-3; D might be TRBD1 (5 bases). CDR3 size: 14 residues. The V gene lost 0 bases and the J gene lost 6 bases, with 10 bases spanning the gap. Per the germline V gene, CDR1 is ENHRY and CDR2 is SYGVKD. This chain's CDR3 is CAISESLQVDTQYF. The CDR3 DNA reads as TGTGCCATCAGTGAGTCGCTACAGGTGGATACGCAGTATTTT.

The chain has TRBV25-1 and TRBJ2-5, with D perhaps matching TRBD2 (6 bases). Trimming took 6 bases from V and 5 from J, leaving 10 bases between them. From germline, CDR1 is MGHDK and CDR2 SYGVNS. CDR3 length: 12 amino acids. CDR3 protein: CASSGSGETQYF. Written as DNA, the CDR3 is TGTGCCAGCAGCGGGAGTGGGGAGACCCAGTACTTC.

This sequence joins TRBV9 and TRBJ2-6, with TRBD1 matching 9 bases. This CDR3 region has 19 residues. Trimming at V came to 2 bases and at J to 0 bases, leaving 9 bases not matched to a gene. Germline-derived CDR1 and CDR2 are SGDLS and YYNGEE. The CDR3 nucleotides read TGTGCCAGCAGCGTCCGAGGACAGGGGACCAGCTCTGGGGCCAACGTCCTGACTTTC. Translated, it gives CASSVRGQGTSSGANVLTF.

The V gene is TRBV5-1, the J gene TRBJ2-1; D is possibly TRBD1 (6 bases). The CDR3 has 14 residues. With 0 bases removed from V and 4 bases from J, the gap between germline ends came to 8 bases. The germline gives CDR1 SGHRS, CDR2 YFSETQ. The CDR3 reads CASSLGDRYNEQFF. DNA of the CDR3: TGCGCCAGCAGCTTGGGAGACAGGTACAATGAGCAGTTCTTC.

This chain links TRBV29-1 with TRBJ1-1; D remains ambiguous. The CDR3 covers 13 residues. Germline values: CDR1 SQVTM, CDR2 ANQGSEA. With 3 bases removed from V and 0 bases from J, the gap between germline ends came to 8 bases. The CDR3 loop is CSVEEGMNTEAFF. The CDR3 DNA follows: TGCAGCGTTGAGGAGGGAATGAACACTGAAGCTTTCTTT. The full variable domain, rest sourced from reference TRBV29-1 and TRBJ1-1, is SAVISQKPSRDICQRGTSLTIQCQVDSQVTMMFWYRQQPGQSLTLIATANQGSEATYESGFVIDKFPISRPNLTFSTLTVSNMSPEDSSIYLCSVEEGMNTEAFFGQGTRLTVV.

The CDR3: CASSPQGATTEAFF. The CDR3 DNA follows: TGTGCCAGCAGCCCCCAGGGGGCGACCACTGAAGCTTTCTTT. The V call is TRBV5-6, the J call TRBJ1-1; 8 bases map to TRBD1. Germline V gene data show CDR1 as SGHDT and CDR2 as YYEEEE. The CDR3 runs to 14 residues. The J segment lost 4 bases and the V segment lost 4 bases, leaving 6 bases of the junction unmatched. Complete variable domain (other parts from reference TRBV5-6 and TRBJ1-1): DAGVTQSPTHLIKTRGQQVTLRCSPKSGHDTVSWYQQALGQGPQFIFQYYEEEERQRGNFPDRFSGHQFPNYSSELNVNALLLGDSALYLCASSPQGATTEAFFGQGTRLTVV.

The CDR3 region is CASSPGMSGTNTGELFF. The CDR3 DNA follows: TGTGCCAGCAGCCCCGGCATGAGCGGGACAAACACCGGGGAGCTGTTTTTT. This chain connects TRBV11-3 to TRBJ2-2; TRBD2 might be the D (7 bases). Trimming shortened V by 5 bases and J by 2 bases, and 18 bases separated the two germline ends. Per germline, CDR1 SGHNT and CDR2 YENEEA. This CDR3 has 17 amino acids.

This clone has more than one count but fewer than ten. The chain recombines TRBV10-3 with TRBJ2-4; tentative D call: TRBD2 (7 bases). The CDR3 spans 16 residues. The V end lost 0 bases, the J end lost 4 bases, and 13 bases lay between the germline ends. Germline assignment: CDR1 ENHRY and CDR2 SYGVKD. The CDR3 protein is CAISESGEGEKNIQYF. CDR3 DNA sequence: TGTGCCATCAGTGAGTCTGGGGAGGGGGAGAAAAACATTCAGTACTTC.

The CDR3 bases are TGTGCCAGTAACCTACAGGCTGCCGGGGAGCTGTTTTTT. This sequence encodes CASNLQAAGELFF. The V gene is TRBV19, the J gene TRBJ2-2, with a weak D call TRBD1 (5 bases). CDR3 length: 13 residues. Germline-derived CDR1 and CDR2 are LNHDA and SQIVND (reference sequence). V shed 7 bases and J shed 6 bases, with 12 bases lying between them.

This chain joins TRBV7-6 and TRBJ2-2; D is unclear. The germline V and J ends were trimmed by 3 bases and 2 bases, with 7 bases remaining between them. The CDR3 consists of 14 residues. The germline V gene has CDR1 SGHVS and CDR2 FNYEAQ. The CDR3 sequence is CASSFTANTGELFF. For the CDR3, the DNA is TGTGCCAGCAGCTTCACAGCTAACACCGGGGAGCTGTTTTTT.

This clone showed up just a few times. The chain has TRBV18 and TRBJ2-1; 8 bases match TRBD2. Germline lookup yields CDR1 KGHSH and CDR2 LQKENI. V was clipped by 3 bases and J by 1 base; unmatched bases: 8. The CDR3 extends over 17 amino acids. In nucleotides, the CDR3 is TGTGCCAGCTCACCGCAAAGCGGGAGTGCTTCCTACAATGAGCAGTTCTTC. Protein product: CASSPQSGSASYNEQFF. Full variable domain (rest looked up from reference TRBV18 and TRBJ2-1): NAGVMQNPRHLVRRRGQEARLRCSPMKGHSHVYWYRQLPEEGLKFMVYLQKENIIDESGMPKERFSAEFPKEGPSILRIQQVVRGDSAAYFCASSPQSGSASYNEQFFGPGTRLTVL.

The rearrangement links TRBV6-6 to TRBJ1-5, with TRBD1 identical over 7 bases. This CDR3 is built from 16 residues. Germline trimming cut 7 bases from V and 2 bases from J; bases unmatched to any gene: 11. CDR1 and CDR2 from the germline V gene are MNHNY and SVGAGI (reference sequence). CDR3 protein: CASTQGDQGGNQPQHF. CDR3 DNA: TGTGCCAGCACCCAGGGGGACCAAGGGGGCAATCAGCCCCAGCATTTT.

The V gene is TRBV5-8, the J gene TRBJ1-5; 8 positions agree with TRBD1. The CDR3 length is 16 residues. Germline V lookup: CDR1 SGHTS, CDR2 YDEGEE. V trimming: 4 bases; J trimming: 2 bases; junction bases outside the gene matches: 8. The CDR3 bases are TGTGCCAGCAGCGTTGGACAGGGCCCACGCAATCAGCCCCAGCATTTT. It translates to CASSVGQGPRNQPQHF.